The sequence of this T cell receptor beta chain was determined in a study of blood T cells in healthy people across ages. Points from the study as a whole: Naive CD4+ cells and diversity were both higher in long-lived donors than in aged donors.

Primers used in a second PCR of about 7 to 12 cycles were a sample-barcoded 5' primer and a J-beta primer mix. Every individual sample yielded 2.5 million or more paired-end reads (each containing CDR3). TCRdb reprocessed the 5' RACE reads via MiXCR and lists one record per CDR3 protein. The sample yields around 1,600,000 distinct CDR3 sequences, about 45% seen once. The CDR3 is 12 amino acids. The germline gives CDR1 DFQATT, CDR2 SNEGSKA (reference sequence). Trimming stripped 1 base from V and 8 bases from J, with 11 bases between. Those donating, healthy Caucasian individuals from Russia, were aged roughly 6 to 95. Every donor gave 8.5 to 10 milliliters of peripheral blood. As to this clonotype: As yet, its antigen is unknown.

This clonotype was sampled from a woman in her late teens or twenties in good health. The rearrangement joins TRBV20-1 to TRBJ1-2; a weak D match, TRBD1 (6 bases). Sample: blood. CDR3 in DNA: TGCAGTGCTAGAGGGGGGCTGGGGGGCTACACCTTC. This encodes CSARGGLGGYTF.